This TCR beta chain was sequenced for a study of blood T cells in healthy people across ages. It was with a sample-barcoded 5' primer and a J-beta primer mix that a second PCR of roughly 7 to 12 cycles was run. TCRdb processed the 5' RACE reads anew with MiXCR; each CDR3 protein has one entry. The sample includes more than 700,000 distinct CDR3 sequences, approximately 55% seen only once; the top ten take around 40%. The CDR3 length is 15 residues. The V and J ends lost 5 bases and 5 bases, in that order; junction bases with no gene match: 10. Germline loops: CDR1 PRHDT, CDR2 FYEKMQ (reference sequence).

The source of this sequence is a man older than 75 in good health. The chain couples TRBV13 to TRBJ2-5; TRBD2 matches at 8 bases. Sequences were obtained from blood. The CDR3 region is CASSTRAGDVETQYF. In nucleotides, the CDR3 is TGTGCCAGCAGCACCCGAGCGGGAGACGTGGAGACCCAGTACTTC.